These T cell receptor beta chains were read from a single sample in a study of control samples from healthy donors and cancer patients. Sequencing was performed with immunoSEQ multiplex PCR; in TCRdb, only in-frame clones are kept and a portion is missing. The sample contains some 410,000 clones, roughly 90% of which appear only once. The specimen was PBMCs. Source of these receptors: a man aged 35 to 55 with head and neck cancer. Both conserved end residues are part of each CDR3. Fields, in order: V gene, clone size, J gene, D gene, CDR3 protein, CDR3 DNA. A D gene is named only where the DNA matches it firmly. Only some rows state a clone size, as once, few, many or a class for expanded clones.

V gene: TRBV11-1
clone size: -
J gene: TRBJ2-7
D gene: -
CDR3 protein: CASSSPGRSSYEQYF
CDR3 DNA: TGTGCCAGCAGCTCCCCAGGGCGAAGCTCCTACGAGCAGTACTTC

V gene: TRBV9
clone size: -
J gene: TRBJ2-1
D gene: -
CDR3 protein: CASSVGSRDNEQFF
CDR3 DNA: TGTGCCAGCAGCGTAGGTAGCCGCGACAATGAGCAGTTCTTC

V gene: TRBV5-1
clone size: -
J gene: TRBJ2-5
D gene: -
CDR3 protein: CASSLKGGQETQYF
CDR3 DNA: TGCGCCAGCAGCTTGAAGGGCGGACAAGAGACCCAGTACTTC

V gene: TRBV19
clone size: few
J gene: TRBJ2-2
D gene: -
CDR3 protein: CATKQGISTGELFF
CDR3 DNA: TGTGCCACGAAACAGGGAATATCGACCGGGGAGCTGTTTTTT

V gene: TRBV11-3
clone size: -
J gene: TRBJ2-1
D gene: -
CDR3 protein: CASSRAGSYNEQFF
CDR3 DNA: TGTGCCAGCAGCCGAGCAGGCTCCTACAATGAGCAGTTCTTC

V gene: TRBV30
clone size: -
J gene: TRBJ2-7
D gene: TRBD1
CDR3 protein: CAWSVLRAGGDEQYF
CDR3 DNA: TGTGCCTGGAGTGTACTAAGGGCAGGGGGCGACGAGCAGTACTTC

V gene: TRBV6-6
clone size: once
J gene: TRBJ1-3
D gene: -
CDR3 protein: CASSYSPGYENTIYF
CDR3 DNA: TGTGCCAGCAGTTACTCTCCAGGGTATGAAAACACCATATATTTT

V gene: TRBV6-1
clone size: -
J gene: TRBJ1-4
D gene: -
CDR3 protein: CASSEAHRAAGEKLFF
CDR3 DNA: TGTGCCAGCAGTGAAGCCCACCGGGCCGCCGGGGAAAAACTGTTTTTT

V gene: TRBV7-6
clone size: -
J gene: TRBJ1-1
D gene: -
CDR3 protein: CASSLRTLGTEAFF
CDR3 DNA: TGTGCCAGCAGCTTACGGACCTTGGGCACTGAAGCTTTCTTT

V gene: TRBV2
clone size: -
J gene: TRBJ2-7
D gene: -
CDR3 protein: CASSETGRGMF
CDR3 DNA: TGTGCCAGCAGTGAAACCGGCAGGGGTATGTTC

V gene: TRBV20-1
clone size: -
J gene: TRBJ2-2
D gene: -
CDR3 protein: CSAPLDGELFF
CDR3 DNA: TGCAGTGCTCCTCTCGACGGGGAGCTGTTTTTT

V gene: TRBV24-1
clone size: -
J gene: TRBJ2-5
D gene: -
CDR3 protein: CATSDPDQVETQYF
CDR3 DNA: TGTGCCACCAGTGACCCGGACCAAGTCGAGACCCAGTACTTC

V gene: TRBV4-3
clone size: -
J gene: TRBJ2-5
D gene: TRBD1
CDR3 protein: CASSRWTGGLQETQYF
CDR3 DNA: TGCGCCAGCAGCCGTTGGACAGGGGGGCTCCAAGAGACCCAGTACTTC

V gene: TRBV7-3
clone size: -
J gene: TRBJ2-3
D gene: -
CDR3 protein: CASSLKGRVDNTDTQYF
CDR3 DNA: TGTGCCAGCAGCTTAAAAGGCAGGGTCGATAACACAGATACGCAGTATTTT

V gene: TRBV4-2
clone size: -
J gene: TRBJ2-2
D gene: -
CDR3 protein: CASSQEVDTNTGELFF
CDR3 DNA: TGTGCCAGCAGCCAAGAGGTGGACACTAACACCGGGGAGCTGTTTTTT

V gene: TRBV15
clone size: -
J gene: TRBJ1-5
D gene: TRBD1
CDR3 protein: CATRSDRESQPQHF
CDR3 DNA: TGTGCCACCAGGAGTGACAGGGAAAGCCAGCCCCAGCATTTT

V gene: TRBV5-1
clone size: few
J gene: TRBJ1-3
D gene: TRBD1
CDR3 protein: CASSLDYRGAGNTIYF
CDR3 DNA: TGCGCCAGCAGCTTGGATTACAGGGGGGCTGGAAACACCATATATTTT

V gene: TRBV19
clone size: -
J gene: TRBJ2-2
D gene: -
CDR3 protein: CASRPVDRNTGELFF
CDR3 DNA: TGTGCCAGTAGACCGGTCGACAGGAACACCGGGGAGCTGTTTTTT